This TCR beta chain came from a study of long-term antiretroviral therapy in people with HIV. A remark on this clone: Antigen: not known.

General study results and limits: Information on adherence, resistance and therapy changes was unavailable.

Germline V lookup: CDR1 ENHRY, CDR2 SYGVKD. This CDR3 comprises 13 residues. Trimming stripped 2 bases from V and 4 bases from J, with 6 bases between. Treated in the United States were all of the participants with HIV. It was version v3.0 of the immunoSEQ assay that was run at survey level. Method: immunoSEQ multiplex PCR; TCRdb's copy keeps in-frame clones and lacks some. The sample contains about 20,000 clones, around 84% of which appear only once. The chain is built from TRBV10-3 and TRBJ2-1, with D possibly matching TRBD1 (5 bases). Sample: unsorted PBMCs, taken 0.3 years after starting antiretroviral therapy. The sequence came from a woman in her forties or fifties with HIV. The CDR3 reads CAISERQYNEQFF. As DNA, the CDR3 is TGTGCCATCAGTGAGCGACAGTACAATGAGCAGTTCTTC.